The 27 T cell receptor beta chains presented below share a single source sample, sequenced in a study of CD8+CD57+ T cells in acquired aplastic anemia. The template used for profiling TCR beta VDJ and CDR3 was genomic DNA. TCRdb reanalysed the reads using MiXCR and keeps one entry per CDR3 protein. The table includes about 130,000 distinct CDR3 sequences, 48% detected once. The sequencing sample was made of sorted CD4+, CD8+, or CD8+CD57+ T cells (not recorded which) from PBMCs. The receptors derive from a human donor in good health, serving as a control.

This clonotype was found many times. This chain uses TRBV4-3 with TRBJ1-5, with D unresolved. The germline V gene has CDR1 LGHNA and CDR2 YSLEER. This CDR3 has 15 residues. Trimming removed 3 bases from V and 3 bases from J, with 12 bases in between. CDR3 residues: CASSQQVSSNQPQHF. DNA of the CDR3: TGCGCCAGCAGCCAGCAGGTTTCTTCCAATCAGCCCCAGCATTTT.

This clonotype has at least ten counts. The chain joins TRBV20-1 to TRBJ2-1; TRBD1 aligns across 7 bases. V shed 4 bases, J shed 0 bases, and the junction held 3 bases outside the gene matches. Germline CDR1 and CDR2: DFQATT and SNEGSKA (reference sequence). This CDR3 is built from 14 residues. CDR3 sequence reads: CSATQGVSYNEQFF. CDR3 sequence (DNA): TGCAGTGCTACCCAGGGGGTCTCCTACAATGAGCAGTTCTTC.

On this clonotype: A single base separates this from a much larger clone, so it may be a read error. The chain links TRBV30 to TRBJ1-2, with D possibly TRBD1 on 5 matching bases. CDR3 length equals 12 residues. Germline CDR1 and CDR2: GTSNPN and SVGIG (reference sequence). Here the CDR3 DNA reads TGTGCCTCTGCGGGGGACGTCAATGGCCACACCTTC. Translated, it gives CASAGDVNGHTF.

This sequence joins TRBV6-2 or TRBV6-3 and TRBJ1-5; tentative D call: TRBD1 (5 bases). Germline CDR1 and CDR2: MNHEY and SVGEGT. Trimming shortened V by 2 bases and J by 2 bases, and 16 bases separated the two germline ends. CDR3 length: 17 residues. The CDR3 bases are TGTGCCAGCAGTTACACAACGCCAGGGAGGCGCAATCAGCCCCAGCATTTT. Translation gives CASSYTTPGRRNQPQHF.

Ten or more counts support this clonotype. The chain has TRBV7-2 and TRBJ1-6; maybe TRBD1 (5 bases). This CDR3 has 15 amino acids. The V gene lost 5 bases and the J gene lost 7 bases, with 15 bases spanning the gap. Germline CDR1 SGHTA, CDR2 FQGNSA. CDR3 sequence: CASSPQGPNNSPLHF. The CDR3, as DNA: TGTGCCAGCAGCCCCCAGGGACCGAACAATTCACCCCTCCACTTT.

This chain uses TRBV27 with TRBJ1-5; the D is unclear. CDR1 MNHEY and CDR2 SMNVEV come from the germline V gene (reference sequence). Trimming pared 4 bases from V and 3 bases from J, leaving 7 bases between. The CDR3 spans 13 residues. CDR3 sequence: CASSWAPNQPQHF. The CDR3 DNA follows: TGTGCCAGCAGTTGGGCCCCCAATCAGCCCCAGCATTTT.

This clonotype was picked up many times. This chain connects TRBV14 to TRBJ2-7, with 9 bases fitting TRBD1. This CDR3 is 15 amino acids long. V was clipped by 0 bases and J by 9 bases; unmatched bases: 9. Germline V gene lookup returns CDR1 SGHDN and CDR2 FVKESK. The CDR3, as DNA: TGTGCCAGCAGCCAAGATATCCGACAGGGGGGGACGCAGTACTTC. As protein: CASSQDIRQGGTQYF. The variable domain in full, completed from reference TRBV14 and TRBJ2-7, reads EAGVTQFPSHSVIEKGQTVTLRCDPISGHDNLYWYRRVMGKEIKFLLHFVKESKQDESGMPNNRFLAERTGGTYSTLKVQPAELEDSGVYFCASSQDIRQGGTQYFGPGTRLTVT.

This clonotype was recorded a few times. An end of the junction does not agree with germline; a read error may underlie this. The gene calls are TRBV2 and TRBJ2-3, with D unresolved. The CDR3 sequence is 12 residues long. Germline-derived CDR1 and CDR2 are SNHLY and FYNNEI. The CDR3 spells CASSETSDTQYF. CDR3 nucleotides: TGTGCCAGCAGTGAGACCTCAGATACGCAGTACTTT.

The rearrangement joins TRBV5-8 to TRBJ2-7; D is possibly TRBD1 (7 bases). Trimming left V 0 bases short and J 9 bases short, with 19 bases between. The CDR3 length is 15 residues. Germline assignment: CDR1 SGHTS and CDR2 YDEGEE. The CDR3 protein is CASSLAFTGEDGQYF. In nucleotides, the CDR3 is TGTGCCAGCAGCTTGGCCTTCACAGGGGAGGACGGGCAGTACTTC. The whole variable domain, filled in from reference TRBV5-8 and TRBJ2-7, reads EAGVTQSPTHLIKTRGQQATLRCSPISGHTSVYWYQQALGLGLQFLLWYDEGEERNRGNFPPRFSGRQFPNYSSELNVNALELEDSALYLCASSLAFTGEDGQYFGPGTRLTVT.

This clonotype appeared many times. J is TRBJ2-7 and V is TRBV6-1, with D tentatively TRBD1 (7 bases). Germline V lookup: CDR1 MNHNS, CDR2 SASEGT. Trimming cost V 5 bases and J 0 bases, with 26 bases left between them. The CDR3 is 19 residues long. As DNA, the CDR3 is TGTGCCAGCAGTCCTCGGACAGGATATCGGTCGGGGGTCTCCTACGAGCAGTACTTC. Translating gives CASSPRTGYRSGVSYEQYF.

Concerning this clonotype: A much larger clonotype is one base distant, so this may be a read error. The chain recombines TRBV28 with TRBJ2-4; D gene uncertain. The V end was cut by 6 bases, the J end by 3 bases, with 9 bases between. The CDR3 contains 13 residues. Per germline, CDR1 MDHEN and CDR2 SYDVKM. CDR3: CASRPSDKNIQYF. The CDR3 nucleotides read TGTGCCAGCAGGCCCAGCGACAAAAACATTCAGTACTTC. The variable domain in full, with the rest retrieved from reference TRBV28 and TRBJ2-4, is DVKVTQSSRYLVKRTGEKVFLECVQDMDHENMFWYRQDPGLGLRLIYFSYDVKMKEKGDIPEGYSVSREKKERFSLILESASTNQTSMYLCASRPSDKNIQYFGAGTRLSVL.

The rearrangement links TRBV7-3 to TRBJ1-2, with a possible D match to TRBD1 (5 bases). The germline V gene has CDR1 SGHTA and CDR2 FQGTGA. With 7 bases removed from V and 2 bases from J, the gap between germline ends came to 11 bases. The length of the CDR3 is 13 residues. CDR3: CASTLGPNYGYTF. The DNA of the CDR3 is TGTGCCAGCACCCTGGGGCCGAACTATGGCTACACCTTC.

The chain is built from TRBV29-1 and TRBJ1-1; no definite D call. V lost 3 bases and J 0 bases, leaving 8 bases between the germline ends. CDR3 length: 13 residues. Germline loops: CDR1 SQVTM, CDR2 ANQGSEA. The DNA for the CDR3 is TGCAGCGTTGATTGGACCATGAACACTGAAGCTTTCTTT. Its protein product is CSVDWTMNTEAFF.

The rearrangement uses TRBV30 and TRBJ2-5; D possibly corresponds to TRBD2 (5 bases). CDR1 is GTSNPN, CDR2 SVGIG, per germline (reference sequence). This CDR3 has 15 residues. V dropped 0 bases and J dropped 5 bases, with 16 bases sitting between them. CDR3 bases: TGTGCCTGGAGTGTGGGTTCAGGACTCCGGGAGACCCAGTACTTC. Translated, it gives CAWSVGSGLRETQYF.

In this sample, this clonotype turned up a few times. The CDR3 loop is CASSLASNEQFF. CDR3 nucleotides: TGTGCCAGCAGCTTAGCGAGCAATGAGCAGTTCTTC. The V call is TRBV7-2, the J call TRBJ2-1; unclear D gene. Looked up from germline, CDR1 is SGHTA and CDR2 is FQGNSA. V lost 0 bases and J lost 6, with 3 bases in between. The CDR3 totals 12 residues.

The J gene is TRBJ2-7, the V gene TRBV20-1; 9 bases are a match to TRBD2. CDR1 is DFQATT and CDR2 is SNEGSKA in the germline V gene (reference sequence). The CDR3 contains 14 residues. Trimming removed 0 bases from V and 8 bases from J; junction bases left unmatched: 8. The CDR3, as DNA: TGCAGTGCTAGAGATGGGGGACTAGCCGGAAAGCAGTACGTC. Residues: CSARDGGLAGKQYV.

In this sample, this clonotype turned up once. The rearrangement links TRBV10-3 to TRBJ2-7, with D perhaps TRBD1 (6 bases). The CDR3 has 13 residues. CDR1 ENHRY and CDR2 SYGVKD come from the germline V gene. V lost 6 bases, J lost 5 bases, and 14 bases lay in between. As DNA, the CDR3 is TGTGCCATCAGAGCGACCCAGGGGAACGAGCAGTACTTC. This translates into CAIRATQGNEQYF.

The chain employs TRBV7-2 and TRBJ2-2, with no clear D. CDR3 length: 12 amino acids. V was pared by 5 bases and J by 4 bases, with 5 bases between. CDR1 is SGHTA and CDR2 is FQGNSA in the germline V gene. CDR3 protein: CASSHFTGELFF. DNA for the CDR3: TGTGCCAGCAGCCACTTCACCGGGGAGCTGTTTTTT. Based on the CDR3 plus reference TRBV7-2 and TRBJ2-2, the full variable domain is GAGVSQSPSNKVTEKGKDVELRCDPISGHTALYWYRQSLGQGLEFLIYFQGNSAPDKSGLPSDRFSAERTGGSVSTLTIQRTQQEDSAVYLCASSHFTGELFFGEGSRLTVL.

The CDR3 region has the DNA TGTGCCAGCAGTTACCGCGGAGAGGGAATCTCCTACAATGAGCAGTTCTTC. Its protein product is CASSYRGEGISYNEQFF. The rearrangement links TRBV6-2 or TRBV6-3 to TRBJ2-1; D might be TRBD2 (5 bases). V lost 2 bases and J 0 bases, leaving 14 bases between the germline ends. Germline V lookup: CDR1 MNHEY, CDR2 SVGEGT. CDR3 length: 17 amino acids.

The chain recombines TRBV25-1 with TRBJ1-2, with a possible D match to TRBD1 (5 bases). The CDR3 contains 15 residues. The germline V and J ends were trimmed by 2 bases and 4 bases, with 14 bases remaining between them. Per the germline V gene, CDR1 is MGHDK and CDR2 is SYGVNS. The CDR3 bases are TGTGCCAGCAGTGAAAGTCCAGGGTACGGCTATGGCTACACCTTC. The encoded protein is CASSESPGYGYGYTF.

This clonotype was found many times. This sequence joins TRBV11-3 and TRBJ1-3; a weak D match, TRBD1 (6 bases). Germline values: CDR1 SGHNT, CDR2 YENEEA. The germline V and J ends were trimmed by 5 bases and 6 bases, with 17 bases remaining between them. The CDR3 sequence is 15 residues long. CDR3 nucleotides: TGTGCCAGCAGCCCCCGGATGACAGGTCTAAACACCATATATTTT. It yields the protein CASSPRMTGLNTIYF.

The V gene is TRBV19, the J gene TRBJ1-5; unclear D gene. CDR3 size: 14 residues. Germline V gene data show CDR1 as LNHDA and CDR2 as SQIVND (reference sequence). V lost 0 bases to trimming and J lost 7 bases, with 10 bases between them. The DNA of the CDR3 is TGTGCCAGTAGTATAGAGGGCGTTTGGCAGCCCCAGCATTTT. Translated, it gives CASSIEGVWQPQHF.

This clonotype was seen once. No conserved phenylalanine or tryptophan is present at the end of the CDR3, so a read error is the likely explanation. The chain has TRBV14 and TRBJ1-1; D may be TRBD1 (6 bases). V shed 4 bases and J shed 11 bases, with 17 bases lying between them. Per the germline V gene, CDR1 is SGHDN and CDR2 is FVKESK. The CDR3 sequence is 13 residues long. CDR3 region: CASSPIGGGEAFL. The DNA for the CDR3 is TGTGCCAGCAGCCCCATAGGGGGGGGTGAGGCTTTCCTT.

The chain combines TRBV20-1 with TRBJ2-7; D call uncertain. V lost 3 bases to trimming and J lost 5 bases, with 5 bases between them. The germline V gene has CDR1 DFQATT and CDR2 SNEGSKA (reference sequence). CDR3 length: 10 residues. CDR3 nucleotide sequence: TGCAGTGCTAGGGCGGACGAGCAGTACTTC. Encoded protein: CSARADEQYF.

This clonotype was seen a single time. The V gene is TRBV6-2 or TRBV6-3, the J gene TRBJ2-7; D gene unclear. V lost 2 bases and J lost 6, with 5 bases in between. The CDR3 spans 11 residues. Per germline, CDR1 MNHEY and CDR2 SVGEGT. This chain's CDR3 is CASSYPSEQYF. CDR3 nucleotide sequence: TGTGCCAGCAGTTACCCATCCGAGCAGTACTTC.

In this sample, this clonotype turned up many times. J is TRBJ2-3 and V is TRBV30, with D perhaps TRBD1 (5 bases). The ends were cut back, 3 bases at V and 4 bases at J, with 14 bases in the middle. Germline values: CDR1 GTSNPN, CDR2 SVGIG (reference sequence). The CDR3 has 14 residues. In DNA form, the CDR3 reads TGTGCCTGGAGGGACACGGGCATCCCAGATACGCAGTATTTT. Translated, it gives CAWRDTGIPDTQYF.

This clonotype was observed once. The gene calls are TRBV19 and TRBJ2-1, with 8 bases fitting TRBD2. The CDR3 is 15 amino acids. Germline V gives CDR1 LNHDA, CDR2 SQIVND (reference sequence). V lost 5 bases to trimming and J lost 4 bases; unmatched junction nucleotides: 7. The CDR3 protein is CASSSIAGRYNEQFF. CDR3 DNA: TGTGCCAGTAGTTCTATAGCGGGGCGATACAATGAGCAGTTCTTC.